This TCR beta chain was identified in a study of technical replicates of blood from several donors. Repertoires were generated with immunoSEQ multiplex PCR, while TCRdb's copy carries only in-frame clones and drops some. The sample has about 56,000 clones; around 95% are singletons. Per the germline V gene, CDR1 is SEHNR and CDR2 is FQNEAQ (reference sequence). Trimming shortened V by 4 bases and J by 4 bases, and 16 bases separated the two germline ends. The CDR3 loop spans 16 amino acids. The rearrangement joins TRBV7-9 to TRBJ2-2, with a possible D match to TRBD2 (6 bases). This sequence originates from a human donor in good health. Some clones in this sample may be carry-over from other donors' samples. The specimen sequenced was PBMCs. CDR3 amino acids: CASSSGAGLSTGELFF. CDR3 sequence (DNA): TGTGCCAGCAGCTCGGGTGCGGGGCTTAGCACCGGGGAGCTGTTTTTT.